This TCR beta chain derives from a study of blood T cell repertoires in COVID-19. Sequenced by immunoSEQ multiplex PCR; TCRdb stores in-frame clones only, minus some. The sample shows about 110,000 clones, 76% of them seen only once. CDR1 and CDR2 from the germline V gene are SGHRS and YFSETQ. The CDR3 contains 13 residues. V dropped 4 bases and J dropped 3 bases, with 10 bases sitting between them. This sequence originates from a woman older than 75 with acute or convalescent COVID-19. The rearrangement joins TRBV5-1 to TRBJ2-5; tentative D call: TRBD2 (6 bases). The sequenced sample consisted of peripheral blood. CDR3 DNA: TGCGCCAGCAGCACTTCGGGGGAAGAGACCCAGTACTTC. Protein sequence: CASSTSGEETQYF.